The text below deals with one TCR beta chain. The antigen is undetermined. This sample was included in a study of cytomegalovirus exposure and HLA in healthy donors. As for the study in general: Caucasian-associated ancestry cluster membership applied to around 76% of nearly 400 genotyped donors.

PCR amplification relied on 60 Vbeta primers (plus 13 Jbeta primers). Here immunoSEQ multiplex PCR was the method, and the copy in TCRdb shows in-frame clones only, minus some. Here the sample spans around 70,000 clones, 80% to 90% being singletons. This CDR3 contains 15 residues. Broader study findings: For TCR beta chains, V- and J-gene trimming was later linked to a missense DCLRE1C variant. Roughly uniform depth of sequencing across donors was assumed in presence/absence analyses. The authors excluded some V segments, including TRBV6-2 and TRBV6-3, as indistinguishable.

The source of this sequence is a woman in her 30s in good health and CMV-seronegative. Sequenced input: PBMCs. The J gene is TRBJ1-5, the V gene TRBV7-5; TRBD1, the table's D call, lacks a check against the DNA. TRBV7-5 is a pseudogene locus. The CDR3 reads CARSSNGQFNQPQHF. The CDR3 coding sequence is TGTGCCAGAAGCTCGAATGGACAGTTCAATCAGCCCCAGCATTTT.